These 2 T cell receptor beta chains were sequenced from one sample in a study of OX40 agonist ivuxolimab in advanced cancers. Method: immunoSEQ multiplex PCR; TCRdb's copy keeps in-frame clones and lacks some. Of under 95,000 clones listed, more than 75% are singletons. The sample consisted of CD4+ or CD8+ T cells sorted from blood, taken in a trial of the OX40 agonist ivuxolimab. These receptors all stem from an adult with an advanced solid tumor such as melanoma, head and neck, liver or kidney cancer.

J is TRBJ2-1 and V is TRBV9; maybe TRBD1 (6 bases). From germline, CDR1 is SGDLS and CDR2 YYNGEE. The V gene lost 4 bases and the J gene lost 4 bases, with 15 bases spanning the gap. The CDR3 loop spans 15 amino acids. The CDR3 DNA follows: TGTGCCAGCAGCCCGACAGGACAGACTTACAATGAGCAGTTCTTC. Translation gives CASSPTGQTYNEQFF.

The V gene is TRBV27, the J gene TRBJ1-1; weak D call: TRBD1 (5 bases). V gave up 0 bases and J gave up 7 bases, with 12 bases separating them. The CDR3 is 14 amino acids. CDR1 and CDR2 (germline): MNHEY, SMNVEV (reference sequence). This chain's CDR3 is CASSLSRGGSEAFF. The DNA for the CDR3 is TGTGCCAGCAGTTTATCGAGGGGAGGAAGTGAAGCTTTCTTT.